This T cell receptor beta chain stems from a study of blood T cell repertoires in COVID-19. For the study at large: Researchers got acute and convalescent COVID-19 samples from the United States, Italy and Spain. Sources were T cells, B-cell-depleted T cells, or PBMCs; the material itself was cDNA or gDNA.

Followed over time, Seattle patients had been enrolled while infection was active. This CDR3 is 14 amino acids long. V was trimmed by 7 bases and J by 4 bases, leaving 11 bases between them. Germline V gene sequence: CDR1 LGHDT, CDR2 YNNKEL (reference sequence). Clones were read by immunoSEQ multiplex PCR, and TCRdb kept only the in-frame ones, dropping some. This table holds about 300,000 clones, around 90% found once. The source of this sequence is a young woman with COVID-19, enrolled during active disease. The specimen sequenced was peripheral blood. The chain has TRBV3-1 (or the pseudogene TRBV3-2) and TRBJ2-6, with D possibly matching TRBD2 (6 bases). For the CDR3, the DNA is TGTGCCAGCACGGGGGTTAGGGGGGCCAACGTCCTGACTTTC. Translation: CASTGVRGANVLTF.